This TCR beta chain was recorded in a study of T-cell memory formation after mild COVID-19. TCR alpha and TCR beta cDNA libraries carrying sample barcodes and UMIs were produced by 5'RACE using constant-segment primers. MiXCR, applied by TCRdb to the 5' RACE reads, yields one record per CDR3 protein. The sample shows fewer than 700,000 distinct CDR3 sequences, about a fifth of them seen only once. V lost 1 base and J 2 bases, leaving 9 bases between the germline ends. The CDR3 contains 15 residues. Per germline, CDR1 MGHRA and CDR2 YSYEKL. The sequence was collected from an adult woman who had mild COVID-19 (a few samples of this study predate the infection). Cell type and time point are not known. V gene TRBV4-1 combines with J gene TRBJ1-5; D uncertain. Sample: PBMCs or a T cell subset sorted from them (not recorded which). CDR3 coding DNA: TGCGCCAGCAGCCAAGGGCCCCTAGGCAATCAGCCCCAGCATTTT. This gives the protein CASSQGPLGNQPQHF.